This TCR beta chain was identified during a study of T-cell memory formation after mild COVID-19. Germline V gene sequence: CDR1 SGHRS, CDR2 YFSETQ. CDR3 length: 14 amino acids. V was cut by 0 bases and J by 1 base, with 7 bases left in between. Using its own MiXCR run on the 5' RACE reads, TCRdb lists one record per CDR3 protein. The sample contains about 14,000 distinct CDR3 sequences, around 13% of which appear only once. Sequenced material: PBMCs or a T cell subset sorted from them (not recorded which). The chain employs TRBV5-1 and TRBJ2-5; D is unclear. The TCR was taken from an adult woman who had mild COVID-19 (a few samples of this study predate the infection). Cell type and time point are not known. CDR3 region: CASSLGGSQETQYF. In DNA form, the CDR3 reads TGCGCCAGCAGCTTGGGTGGCAGCCAAGAGACCCAGTACTTC.